This TCR beta chain was found in a study of cytomegalovirus exposure and HLA in healthy donors. Study-level findings and limits: A later look showed TCR association rates differing by HLA locus, highest for DRB1 and lowest for HLA-C. The analysis excluded some indistinguishable V segments, including TRBV6-2 and TRBV6-3. Most subjects had HLA-A and HLA-B alleles reportedly predicted accurately by TCR beta sequences.

Germline CDR1 and CDR2: SEHNR and FQNEAQ (reference sequence). The V gene lost 5 bases and the J gene lost 5 bases, with 30 bases spanning the gap. This CDR3 region has 19 residues. The PCR used 60 Vbeta and 13 Jbeta primers. Using immunoSEQ multiplex PCR, the repertoire was profiled, and TCRdb retains in-frame clones only, with some absent. Recorded for this sample: about 70,000 clones. Of note for this clone: Its specificity is unknown.

The chain links TRBV7-9 to TRBJ1-1, with D perhaps matching TRBD1 (6 bases). What was sequenced was PBMCs. This receptor was taken from a female donor in good health and CMV-seropositive. The CDR3 reads CASSQGLLGTPEHRTEAFF. Here the CDR3 DNA reads TGTGCCAGCAGCCAGGGTTTATTAGGGACACCAGAACATCGTACTGAAGCTTTCTTT.